The 16 T cell receptor beta chains given below trace back to one sample, sequenced in a study of T cell responses to AZD1222 COVID-19 vaccine. The table came from immunoSEQ multiplex PCR; TCRdb's copy has only in-frame clones and leaves some out. The sample contains under 200,000 clones, 85% to 95% of which appear only once. Sample: peripheral blood, taken on day 0 of AZD1222 vaccination. Receptors were obtained from an adult in good health.

This clone was recorded once. The chain is built from TRBV29-1 and TRBJ1-2; 8 bases match TRBD1. Germline assignment: CDR1 SQVTM and CDR2 ANQGSEA. The CDR3 consists of 14 residues. The trim removed 4 bases at V and 8 bases at J, leaving 12 bases unmatched. CDR3: CSVARTGTGGGYTF. The CDR3 DNA reads as TGCAGCGTTGCCCGAACCGGGACAGGAGGGGGCTACACCTTC.

The chain combines TRBV11-2 with TRBJ1-5, with D perhaps matching TRBD1 (6 bases). The germline V gene has CDR1 SGHAT and CDR2 FQNNGV. Deletions cut 1 base from V and 11 bases from J, with 15 bases between. The CDR3 runs 14 residues. The DNA of the CDR3 is TGTGCCAGCAGCTTAGGACAGGCCGGGAGGGCCCAGCATTTT. This gives the protein CASSLGQAGRAQHF.

This chain joins TRBV28 and TRBJ1-5; TRBD1 matches at 9 bases. The CDR3 runs to 15 residues. V was clipped by 3 bases and J by 4 bases; unmatched bases: 4. Germline V lookup: CDR1 MDHEN, CDR2 SYDVKM. CDR3 bases: TGTGCCAGCAGTTTCGGGGACAGGGAAAATCAGCCCCAGCATTTT. It translates to CASSFGDRENQPQHF.

This rearrangement joins TRBV7-9 to TRBJ2-1; maybe TRBD2 (5 bases). The V end was cut by 3 bases, the J end by 15 bases, with 18 bases between. CDR1 SEHNR and CDR2 FQNEAQ come from the germline V gene (reference sequence). This CDR3 contains 13 residues. CDR3: CASSFGRTGPPFF. In DNA form, the CDR3 reads TGTGCCAGCAGCTTCGGGCGGACTGGGCCCCCGTTCTTC.

The CDR3 DNA follows: TGTGCCAGCAGCTCCCTCGGCGGGAGTACCTACGAGCAGTACTTC. Translated: CASSSLGGSTYEQYF. The chain is built from TRBV7-3 and TRBJ2-7, with 7 bases matching TRBD2. Looked up from germline, CDR1 is SGHTA and CDR2 is FQGTGA. Unmatched junction bases numbered 8, after V lost 4 bases and J lost 2 bases. The CDR3 is 15 residues long.

This clone was counted only a few times. This chain uses TRBV28 with TRBJ1-5, with D hard to call. Germline V gene lookup returns CDR1 MDHEN and CDR2 SYDVKM. The length of the CDR3 is 14 residues. The ends were cut back, 6 bases at V and 3 bases at J, with 12 bases in the middle. DNA of the CDR3: TGTGCCAGCAGGAGTTTACAAAACAATCAGCCCCAGCATTTT. Amino acid sequence: CASRSLQNNQPQHF.

V is TRBV7-2 and J is TRBJ2-3; 7 bases line up with TRBD2. The CDR3 has 16 amino acids. Unmatched junction bases numbered 11, after V lost 1 base and J lost 7 bases. The germline V gene has CDR1 SGHTA and CDR2 FQGNSA. Here the CDR3 DNA reads TGTGCCAGCAGCTTAGTGGCTAGCGGCCTCGGTCATACGCAGTATTTT. Translated, it gives CASSLVASGLGHTQYF.

Here the CDR3 DNA reads TGTGCCACTGCGGACTCTGGGGCCAACGTCCTGACTTTC. Protein sequence: CATADSGANVLTF. V usage is TRBV24-1 and J usage is TRBJ2-6; no definite D call. Looked up from germline, CDR1 is KGHDR and CDR2 is SFDVKD. Trimming took 10 bases from V and 0 from J, leaving 6 bases between them. This CDR3 region has 13 residues.

This sequence joins TRBV6-5 and TRBJ2-3; perhaps TRBD2 as D (5 bases). The CDR3 runs 16 residues. V was pared by 2 bases and J by 6 bases, with 18 bases between. The germline gives CDR1 MNHEY, CDR2 SVGAGI. The CDR3 region is CASSYRLEAVGDTQYF. The CDR3, as DNA: TGTGCCAGCAGTTACCGTCTGGAGGCAGTCGGGGATACGCAGTATTTT.

The chain is built from TRBV28 and TRBJ2-7; D is ambiguous. CDR1 MDHEN and CDR2 SYDVKM come from the germline V gene. The CDR3 covers 15 residues. Trimming took off 3 bases at V and 1 base at J, with 13 bases between the two ends. Here the CDR3 reads CASSFDRGKSYEQYF. The CDR3 DNA reads as TGTGCCAGCAGTTTCGATCGAGGCAAATCCTACGAGCAGTACTTC.

This sequence joins TRBV27 and TRBJ2-5, with D unclear. The CDR3 extends over 15 amino acids. Germline CDR1 is MNHEY and CDR2 is SMNVEV (reference sequence). V lost 0 bases and J lost 7, with 15 bases in between. The CDR3 loop reads CASSLSSDAYGTQYF. The CDR3 coding sequence is TGTGCCAGCAGTTTATCGTCGGACGCCTATGGGACCCAGTACTTC.

This chain joins TRBV10-2 and TRBJ2-7; a possible D gene is TRBD2 (7 bases). This CDR3 region has 16 residues. Germline V lookup: CDR1 WSHSY, CDR2 SAAADI. V was trimmed by 4 bases and J by 5 bases, leaving 21 bases between them. CDR3 DNA sequence: TGCGCCAGCAGTGGTGTTTGGAGGGGGGGTGGGGACGAGCAGTACTTC. Its protein product is CASSGVWRGGGDEQYF.

This clone has a single count. This chain connects TRBV6-4 to TRBJ2-7, with 11 nucleotides matching TRBD1. Unmatched junction bases numbered 9, after V lost 4 bases and J lost 4 bases. This CDR3 region has 16 residues. CDR1 and CDR2 from the germline V gene are MRHNA and SNTAGT. This CDR3 reads CASSAPPDRGRYEQYF. CDR3 nucleotides: TGTGCCAGCAGTGCGCCCCCGGACAGGGGGCGATACGAGCAGTACTTC.

The CDR3 DNA reads as TGTGCCAGCTGTCAGGAACAGGGGAACTATGGCTACACCTTC. Its translation: CASCQEQGNYGYTF. The V gene is TRBV2, the J gene TRBJ1-2; 7 nucleotides agree with TRBD1. The V gene end was trimmed by 8 bases and the J gene end by 2 bases; junction bases not matched to a gene: 8. Germline V gene lookup returns CDR1 SNHLY and CDR2 FYNNEI. This CDR3 has 14 amino acids.

The gene calls are TRBV4-1 and TRBJ1-1; D perhaps matches TRBD1 (5 bases). From germline, CDR1 is MGHRA and CDR2 YSYEKL. Trimming shortened V by 1 base and J by 6 bases, and 15 bases separated the two germline ends. This CDR3 has 15 residues. As DNA, the CDR3 is TGCGCCAGCAGCCAAGTTGGCGGGGGAGAACCTGAAGCTTTCTTT. This gives the protein CASSQVGGGEPEAFF.

This chain's CDR3 is CASRRQGGGYNEQFF. CDR3 coding DNA: TGTGCCAGCAGACGACAGGGCGGGGGCTACAATGAGCAGTTCTTC. The chain is built from TRBV6-5 and TRBJ2-1; D may be TRBD1 or TRBD2 (7 bases each). CDR1 and CDR2 from the germline V gene are MNHEY and SVGAGI. Between the trimmed V and J ends, which lost 6 bases and 3 bases, there was a span of 15 bases. The CDR3 consists of 15 residues.